The 11 T cell receptor beta chains below come from one sample, sequenced in a study of cytomegalovirus exposure and HLA in healthy donors listed by TCRdb under 2017. The library was prepared using the immunoSEQ multiplex PCR assay. A mixture of 60 forward primers for TCR Vbeta segments and 13 reverse primers for TCR Jbeta segments was used in the multiplex PCR. TCRdb carries this immuneACCESS record with in-frame sequences only. Its versions omit some clonotypes, under half of them owing to an unresolved V gene in the studies checked, with the rest unexplained. The sample contains 150,000 to 200,000 clones, around 87% of them found a single time. The ten top clones hold around 1% of the sample. Sequenced input: PBMCs. The source of these receptors is a boy aged 2-9 years in good health and CMV-seronegative.

V is TRBV14 and J is TRBJ1-6; TRBD1 matches 7 bases. The CDR3 has 14 amino acids. Trimming took 2 bases from V and 13 from J; bases not matched to a gene: 8. Germline V gene lookup returns CDR1 SGHDN and CDR2 FVKESK. CDR3 region: CASSQQGTATPLHF. Here the CDR3 DNA reads TGTGCCAGCAGCCAACAGGGGACAGCTACGCCCCTCCACTTT.

The chain combines TRBV28 with TRBJ1-6; 7 bases are shared with TRBD1. The germline V gene has CDR1 MDHEN and CDR2 SYDVKM. V gave up 5 bases and J gave up 7 bases; unmatched junction bases: 11. The CDR3 has 16 residues. The CDR3, as DNA: TGTGCCAGCAGTCACCGACGACAGGGAATAAATTCACCCCTCCACTTT. This encodes CASSHRRQGINSPLHF. The full variable domain, completed using reference TRBV28 and TRBJ1-6, is DVKVTQSSRYLVKRTGEKVFLECVQDMDHENMFWYRQDPGLGLRLIYFSYDVKMKEKGDIPEGYSVSREKKERFSLILESASTNQTSMYLCASSHRRQGINSPLHFGNGTRLTVT.

The chain couples TRBV5-1 to TRBJ2-2; D not resolved. V dropped 0 bases and J dropped 0 bases, with 6 bases sitting between them. CDR3 length: 15 residues. The germline V gene encodes CDR1 SGHRS and CDR2 YFSETQ. Here the CDR3 reads CASSLGSANTGELFF. CDR3 sequence (DNA): TGCGCCAGCAGCTTGGGAAGCGCGAACACCGGGGAGCTGTTTTTT.

This clone has a single count. This chain connects TRBV27 to TRBJ1-2; TRBD1 aligns across 7 bases. Germline assignment: CDR1 MNHEY and CDR2 SMNVEV (reference sequence). With 5 bases clipped from V and 0 bases from J, the junction kept 6 bases outside the gene matches. The CDR3 spans 15 residues. The CDR3 is CASSSYGQANYGYTF. DNA for the CDR3: TGTGCCAGCAGTAGCTATGGACAGGCTAACTATGGCTACACCTTC.

The rearrangement uses TRBV21-1 and TRBJ1-1; the table's D call TRBD1 went unverified against the DNA. TRBV21-1 is a listed pseudogene. The CDR3 spans 14 residues. This CDR3 reads CASEEGQAPPEAFF. DNA of the CDR3: TGTGCCAGCGAAGAGGGACAGGCCCCTCCCGAAGCTTTCTTT.

This chain links TRBV9 with TRBJ2-2; perhaps TRBD1 as D (6 bases). The length of the CDR3 is 13 residues. V lost 4 bases and J 6 bases, leaving 10 bases between the germline ends. Germline values: CDR1 SGDLS, CDR2 YYNGEE. The CDR3, as DNA: TGTGCCAGCAGCACCCGGACAGCCGGGGAGCTGTTTTTT. Its translation: CASSTRTAGELFF.

The V gene is TRBV2, the J gene TRBJ1-1; the D gene is possibly TRBD1 (5 bases). This CDR3 region has 13 residues. The germline CDR1 and CDR2 sequences are SNHLY and FYNNEI. V was trimmed by 11 bases and J by 3 bases, leaving 16 bases between them. CDR3 bases: TGTGCCTGCACATTGACACAGGACACTGAAGCTTTCTTT. Amino acids: CACTLTQDTEAFF. Combining the CDR3 with reference TRBV2 and TRBJ1-1 gives the whole variable domain EPEVTQTPSHQVTQMGQEVILRCVPISNHLYFYWYRQILGQKVEFLVSFYNNEISEKSEIFDDQFSVERPDGSNFTLKIRSTKLEDSAMYFCACTLTQDTEAFFGQGTRLTVV.

The chain joins TRBV19 to TRBJ2-2; weak D call: TRBD2 (6 bases). The germline CDR1 and CDR2 sequences are LNHDA and SQIVND (reference sequence). The CDR3 spans 16 residues. The V and J ends lost 4 bases and 0 bases respectively, with 12 bases between them. CDR3 protein: CASSRRAGANTGELFF. CDR3 bases: TGTGCCAGTAGTAGGAGGGCTGGGGCGAACACCGGGGAGCTGTTTTTT.

The genes are TRBV5-1 and TRBJ1-2; the D gene is possibly TRBD1 (5 bases). This CDR3 contains 14 residues. The germline CDR1 and CDR2 sequences are SGHRS and YFSETQ. With 4 bases removed from V and 6 bases from J, the gap between germline ends came to 16 bases. The chain's CDR3 is CASSPPGGVHGYTF. DNA for the CDR3: TGCGCCAGCAGCCCGCCGGGAGGGGTACATGGCTACACCTTC. The full variable domain, rest sourced from reference TRBV5-1 and TRBJ1-2, is KAGVTQTPRYLIKTRGQQVTLSCSPISGHRSVSWYQQTPGQGLQFLFEYFSETQRNKGNFPGRFSGRQFSNSRSEMNVSTLELGDSALYLCASSPPGGVHGYTFGSGTRLTVV.

As regards this clone: The junction does not match germline at one end; this may be a read error. The rearrangement joins TRBV4-1 to TRBJ1-2; D is undetermined. Germline-derived CDR1 and CDR2 are MGHRA and YSYEKL. This CDR3 contains 15 residues. CDR3 coding DNA: TGCGCCGGCAGCCAAGCCCCCGGGGAACACTATGGCTACACCTTC. This codes for CAGSQAPGEHYGYTF.

The CDR3 loop reads CASRPGTGGYPGELFF. The CDR3 DNA reads TGTGCCAGCAGACCCGGGACAGGGGGGTACCCCGGGGAGCTGTTTTTT. The chain is built from TRBV6-6 and TRBJ2-2; 11 positions match TRBD1. The CDR3 spans 16 residues. V trimming: 6 bases; J trimming: 6 bases; junction bases outside the gene matches: 9. The germline gives CDR1 MNHNY, CDR2 SVGAGI (reference sequence).